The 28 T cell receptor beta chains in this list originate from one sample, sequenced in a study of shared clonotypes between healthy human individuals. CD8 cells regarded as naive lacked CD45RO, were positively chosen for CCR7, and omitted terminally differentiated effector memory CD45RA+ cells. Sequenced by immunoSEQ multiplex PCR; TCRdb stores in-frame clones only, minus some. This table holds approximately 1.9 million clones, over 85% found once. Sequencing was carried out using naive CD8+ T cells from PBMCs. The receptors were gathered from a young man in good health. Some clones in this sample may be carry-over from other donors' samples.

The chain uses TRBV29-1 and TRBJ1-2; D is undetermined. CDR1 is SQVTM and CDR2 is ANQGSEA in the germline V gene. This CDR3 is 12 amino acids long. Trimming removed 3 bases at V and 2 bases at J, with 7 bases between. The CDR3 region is CSVDGQNYGYTF. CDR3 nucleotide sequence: TGCAGCGTTGATGGGCAGAACTATGGCTACACCTTC.

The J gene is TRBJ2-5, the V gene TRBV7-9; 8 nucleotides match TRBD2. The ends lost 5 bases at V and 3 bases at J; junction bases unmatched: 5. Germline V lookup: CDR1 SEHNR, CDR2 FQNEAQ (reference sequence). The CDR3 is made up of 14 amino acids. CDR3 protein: CASSTGGVKETQYF. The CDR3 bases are TGTGCCAGCAGCACGGGAGGGGTGAAAGAGACCCAGTACTTC. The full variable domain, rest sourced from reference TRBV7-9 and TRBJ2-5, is DTGVSQNPRHKITKRGQNVTFRCDPISEHNRLYWYRQTLGQGPEFLTYFQNEAQLEKSRLLSDRFSAERPKGSFSTLEIQRTEQGDSAMYLCASSTGGVKETQYFGPGTRLLVL.

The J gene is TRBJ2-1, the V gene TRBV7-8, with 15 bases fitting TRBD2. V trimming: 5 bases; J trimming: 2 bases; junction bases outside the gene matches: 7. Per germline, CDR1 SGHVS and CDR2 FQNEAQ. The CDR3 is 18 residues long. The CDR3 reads CASSPGLAGGPPYNEQFF. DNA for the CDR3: TGTGCCAGCAGCCCTGGACTAGCGGGAGGGCCTCCCTACAATGAGCAGTTCTTC. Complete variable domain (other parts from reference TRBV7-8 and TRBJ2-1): GAGVSQSPRYKVAKRGQDVALRCDPISGHVSLFWYQQALGQGPEFLTYFQNEAQLDKSGLPSDRFFAERPEGSVSTLKIQRTQQEDSAVYLCASSPGLAGGPPYNEQFFGPGTRLTVL.

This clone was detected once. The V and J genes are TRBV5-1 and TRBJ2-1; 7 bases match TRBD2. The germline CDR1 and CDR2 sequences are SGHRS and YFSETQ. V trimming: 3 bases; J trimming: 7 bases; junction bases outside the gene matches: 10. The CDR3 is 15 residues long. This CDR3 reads CASSSEGGSVNEQFF. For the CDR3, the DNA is TGCGCCAGCAGCTCGGAGGGCGGGAGTGTAAATGAGCAGTTCTTC.

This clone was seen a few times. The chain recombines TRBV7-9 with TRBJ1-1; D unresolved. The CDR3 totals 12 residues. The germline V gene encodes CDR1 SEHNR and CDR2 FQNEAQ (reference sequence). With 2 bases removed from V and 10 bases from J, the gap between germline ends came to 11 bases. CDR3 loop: CASSLNGRGAFF. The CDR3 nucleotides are TGTGCCAGCAGCTTAAACGGGCGAGGAGCTTTCTTT.

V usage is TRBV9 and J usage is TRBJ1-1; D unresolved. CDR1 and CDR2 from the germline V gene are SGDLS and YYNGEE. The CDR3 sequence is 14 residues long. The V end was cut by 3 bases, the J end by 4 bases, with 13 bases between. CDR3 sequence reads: CASSAGWGGTEAFF. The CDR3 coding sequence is TGTGCCAGCAGCGCGGGCTGGGGAGGCACTGAAGCTTTCTTT.

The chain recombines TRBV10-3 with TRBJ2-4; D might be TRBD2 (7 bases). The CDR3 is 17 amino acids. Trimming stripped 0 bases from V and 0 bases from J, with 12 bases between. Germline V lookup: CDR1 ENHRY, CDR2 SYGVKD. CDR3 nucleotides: TGTGCCATCAGTGAGTCCGGGGGGCGTTTAGCCAAAAACATTCAGTACTTC. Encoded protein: CAISESGGRLAKNIQYF.

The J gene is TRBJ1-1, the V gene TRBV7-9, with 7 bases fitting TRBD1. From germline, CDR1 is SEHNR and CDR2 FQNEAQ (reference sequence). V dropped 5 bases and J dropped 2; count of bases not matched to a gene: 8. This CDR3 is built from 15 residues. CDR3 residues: CASSINRDRNTEAFF. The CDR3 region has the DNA TGTGCCAGCAGCATAAACCGGGACAGAAACACTGAAGCTTTCTTT.

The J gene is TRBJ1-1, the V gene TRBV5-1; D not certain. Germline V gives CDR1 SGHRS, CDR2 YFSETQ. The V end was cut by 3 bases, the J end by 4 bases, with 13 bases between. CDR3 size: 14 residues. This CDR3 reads CASSYSEGPTEAFF. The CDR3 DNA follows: TGCGCCAGCAGCTATTCCGAAGGCCCCACTGAAGCTTTCTTT.

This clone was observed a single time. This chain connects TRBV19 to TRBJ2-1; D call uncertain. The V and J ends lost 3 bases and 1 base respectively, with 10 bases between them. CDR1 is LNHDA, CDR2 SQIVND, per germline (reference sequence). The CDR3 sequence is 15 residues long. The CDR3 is CASSIKPGSYNEQFF. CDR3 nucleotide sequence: TGTGCCAGTAGTATCAAACCTGGATCCTACAATGAGCAGTTCTTC.

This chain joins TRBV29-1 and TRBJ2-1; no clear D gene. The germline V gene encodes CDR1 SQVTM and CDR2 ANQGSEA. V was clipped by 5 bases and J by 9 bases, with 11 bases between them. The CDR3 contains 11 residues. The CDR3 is CSVPGLGEQFF. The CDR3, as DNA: TGCAGCGTTCCCGGGTTGGGTGAGCAGTTCTTC.

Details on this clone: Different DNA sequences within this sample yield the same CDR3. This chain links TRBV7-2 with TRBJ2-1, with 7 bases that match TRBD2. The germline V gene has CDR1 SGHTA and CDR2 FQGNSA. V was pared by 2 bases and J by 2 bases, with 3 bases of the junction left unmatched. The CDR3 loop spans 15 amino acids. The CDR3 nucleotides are TGTGCCAGCAGCTTATCGGGAGGCCCCTACAATGAGCAGTTCTTC. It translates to CASSLSGGPYNEQFF.

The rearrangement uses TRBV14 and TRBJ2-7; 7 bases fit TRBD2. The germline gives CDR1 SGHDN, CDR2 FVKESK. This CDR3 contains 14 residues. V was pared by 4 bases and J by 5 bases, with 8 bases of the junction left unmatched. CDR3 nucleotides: TGTGCCAGCAGCCCGGGACTAACGGGAAACGAGCAGTACTTC. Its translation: CASSPGLTGNEQYF.

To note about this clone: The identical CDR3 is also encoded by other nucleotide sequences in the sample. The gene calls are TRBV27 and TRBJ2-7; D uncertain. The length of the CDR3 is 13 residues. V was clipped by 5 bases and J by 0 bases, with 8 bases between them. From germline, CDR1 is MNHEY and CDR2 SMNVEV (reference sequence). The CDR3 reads CASSLSPSYEQYF. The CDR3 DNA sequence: TGTGCCAGCAGTCTGTCTCCCTCCTACGAGCAGTACTTC.

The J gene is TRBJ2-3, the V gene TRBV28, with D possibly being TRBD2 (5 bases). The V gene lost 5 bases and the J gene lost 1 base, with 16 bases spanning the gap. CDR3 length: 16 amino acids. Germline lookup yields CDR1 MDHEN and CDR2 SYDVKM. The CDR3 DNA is TGTGCCAGCAGTCTCCGACTATCTCCCGGCACAGATACGCAGTATTTT. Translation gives CASSLRLSPGTDTQYF. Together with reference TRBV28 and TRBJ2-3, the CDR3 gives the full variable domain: DVKVTQSSRYLVKRTGEKVFLECVQDMDHENMFWYRQDPGLGLRLIYFSYDVKMKEKGDIPEGYSVSREKKERFSLILESASTNQTSMYLCASSLRLSPGTDTQYFGPGTRLTVL.

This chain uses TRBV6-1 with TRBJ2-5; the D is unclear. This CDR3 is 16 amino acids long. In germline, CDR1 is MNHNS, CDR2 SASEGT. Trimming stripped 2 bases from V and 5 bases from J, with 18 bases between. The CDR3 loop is CASSEFEQLPWETQYF. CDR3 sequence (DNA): TGTGCCAGCAGTGAATTTGAACAGCTACCCTGGGAGACCCAGTACTTC.

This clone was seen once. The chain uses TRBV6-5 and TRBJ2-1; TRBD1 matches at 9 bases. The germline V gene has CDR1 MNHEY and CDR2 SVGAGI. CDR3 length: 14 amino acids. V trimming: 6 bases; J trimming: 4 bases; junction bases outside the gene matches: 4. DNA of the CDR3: TGTGCCAGCAGCTGGGACAGGGATTACAATGAGCAGTTCTTC. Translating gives CASSWDRDYNEQFF.

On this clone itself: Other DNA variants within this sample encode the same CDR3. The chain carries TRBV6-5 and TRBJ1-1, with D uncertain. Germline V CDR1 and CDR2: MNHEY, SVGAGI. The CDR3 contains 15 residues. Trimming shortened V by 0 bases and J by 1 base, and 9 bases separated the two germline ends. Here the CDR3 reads CASSYSRTANTEAFF. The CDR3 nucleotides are TGTGCCAGCAGTTACTCTCGGACGGCGAACACTGAAGCTTTCTTT.

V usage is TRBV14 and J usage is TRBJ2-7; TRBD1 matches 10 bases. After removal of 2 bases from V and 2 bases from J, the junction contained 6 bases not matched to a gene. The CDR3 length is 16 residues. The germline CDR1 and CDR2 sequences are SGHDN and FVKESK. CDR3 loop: CASSQLGTGAPYEQYF. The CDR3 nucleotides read TGTGCCAGCAGCCAACTAGGGACAGGGGCCCCCTACGAGCAGTACTTC.

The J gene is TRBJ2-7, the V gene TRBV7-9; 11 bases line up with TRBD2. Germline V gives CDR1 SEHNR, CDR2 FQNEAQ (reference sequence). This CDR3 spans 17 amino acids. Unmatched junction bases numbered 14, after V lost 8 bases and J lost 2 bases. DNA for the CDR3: TGTGCCAGCGGCACCGGGACTAGCGGCCCCGTTCCCTACGAGCAGTACTTC. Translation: CASGTGTSGPVPYEQYF.

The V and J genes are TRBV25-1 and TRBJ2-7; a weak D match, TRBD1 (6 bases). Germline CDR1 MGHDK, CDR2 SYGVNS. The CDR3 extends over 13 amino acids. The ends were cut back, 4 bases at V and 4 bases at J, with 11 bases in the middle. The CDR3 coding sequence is TGTGCCAGCAGTGGCCAGGGGCAGTACGAGCAGTACTTC. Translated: CASSGQGQYEQYF.

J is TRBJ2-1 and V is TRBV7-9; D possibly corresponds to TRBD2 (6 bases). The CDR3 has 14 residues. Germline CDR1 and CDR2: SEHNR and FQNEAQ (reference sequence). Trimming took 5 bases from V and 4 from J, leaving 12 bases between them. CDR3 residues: CASSPGSGYNEQFF. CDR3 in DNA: TGTGCCAGCAGCCCCGGGAGTGGGTACAATGAGCAGTTCTTC. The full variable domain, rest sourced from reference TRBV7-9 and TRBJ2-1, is DTGVSQNPRHKITKRGQNVTFRCDPISEHNRLYWYRQTLGQGPEFLTYFQNEAQLEKSRLLSDRFSAERPKGSFSTLEIQRTEQGDSAMYLCASSPGSGYNEQFFGPGTRLTVL.

CDR3 nucleotides: TGTGCCAGCAGTTACTCGACGGGACTAGTGAATGAGCAGTTCTTC. It encodes CASSYSTGLVNEQFF. The chain recombines TRBV6-5 with TRBJ2-1; 8 bases match TRBD2. Trimming cost V 0 bases and J 7 bases; bases outside gene matches: 5. This CDR3 region has 15 residues. Germline CDR1 is MNHEY and CDR2 is SVGAGI.

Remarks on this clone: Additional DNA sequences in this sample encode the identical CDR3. The CDR3 reads CASSFSHEQYF. CDR3 sequence (DNA): TGTGCCAGCAGTTTCAGCCACGAGCAGTACTTC. This chain connects TRBV28 to TRBJ2-7; D is ambiguous. V lost 3 bases to trimming and J lost 5 bases, with 5 bases between them. The germline V gene has CDR1 MDHEN and CDR2 SYDVKM. This CDR3 spans 11 amino acids.

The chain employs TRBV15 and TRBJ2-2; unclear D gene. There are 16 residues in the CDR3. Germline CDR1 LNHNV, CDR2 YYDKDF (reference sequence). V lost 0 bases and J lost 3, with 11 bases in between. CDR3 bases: TGTGCCACCAGCAGAGACCGACGGTACCACACCGGGGAGCTGTTTTTT. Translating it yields CATSRDRRYHTGELFF.

The CDR3 spells CSARAGGYEQYF. CDR3 nucleotides: TGCAGCGCCCGCGCCGGGGGCTACGAGCAGTACTTC. The rearrangement joins TRBV29-1 to TRBJ2-7; TRBD2 is a possible D gene (6 bases). Germline assignment: CDR1 SQVTM and CDR2 ANQGSEA. The germline V and J ends were trimmed by 7 bases and 3 bases, with 13 bases remaining between them. CDR3 length: 12 residues.

The DNA for the CDR3 is TGTGCCAGTAGTAACGGGGTGATCTACAATGAGCAGTTCTTC. It specifies CASSNGVIYNEQFF. The chain combines TRBV19 with TRBJ2-1, with D possibly being TRBD2 (5 bases). The CDR3 is made up of 14 amino acids. V was pared by 4 bases and J by 3 bases, with 10 bases between. Germline CDR1 is LNHDA and CDR2 is SQIVND (reference sequence).

The CDR3 sequence: CASNRGLAGVDYVEQFF. CDR3 sequence (DNA): TGTGCCAGCAACCGGGGACTAGCGGGAGTTGATTATGTTGAGCAGTTCTTC. The chain combines TRBV28 with TRBJ2-1, with 14 nucleotides matching TRBD2. With V trimmed by 7 bases and J by 9 bases, 14 bases remained unmatched. CDR1 and CDR2 (germline): MDHEN, SYDVKM. This CDR3 spans 17 amino acids. The full variable domain, with the rest looked up from reference TRBV28 and TRBJ2-1, is DVKVTQSSRYLVKRTGEKVFLECVQDMDHENMFWYRQDPGLGLRLIYFSYDVKMKEKGDIPEGYSVSREKKERFSLILESASTNQTSMYLCASNRGLAGVDYVEQFFGPGTRLTVL.